A single sample is the source of the 28 T cell receptor beta chains below, sequenced in a study of blood T cells in healthy people across ages (dated by TCRdb to the mid-2010s). The method was 5' RACE. The run used an Illumina HiSeq 2500. A second 7 to 11 cycle PCR used a sample-barcoded 5' primer and a J-beta primer mix. The public reads were reanalyzed by TCRdb: fastp trimming at Q25, MiXCR alignment, in-frame beta chains only. Rows are combined by CDR3 protein, so each entry shows the most common genes and DNA. The sample contains 1.2 million to 1.5 million distinct CDR3 sequences, roughly 59% of them found a single time. The top ten clones comprise about 6.3% of the sample. What was sequenced was blood. These receptors were obtained from a man aged 18 to 30 in good health.

In its sample, this clonotype was seen once. The V gene is TRBV12-5, the J gene TRBJ2-7; TRBD1 agrees at 12 bases. The length of the CDR3 is 14 residues. The trim removed 4 bases at V and 5 bases at J, leaving 3 bases unmatched. CDR1 is LGHNT and CDR2 is FRNRAP in the germline V gene. The CDR3 spells CASGSGQGADEQYF. The CDR3 nucleotides are TGTGCTAGTGGTTCGGGACAGGGGGCGGACGAGCAGTACTTC.

This chain joins TRBV10-3 and TRBJ2-7; TRBD1 might be the D (5 bases). Trimming removed 4 bases from V and 4 bases from J, with 8 bases in between. This CDR3 has 12 residues. In germline, CDR1 is ENHRY, CDR2 SYGVKD. The CDR3 region has the DNA TGTGCCATCAGTGTTAGGGGTTACGAGCAGTACTTC. This sequence encodes CAISVRGYEQYF.

The chain uses TRBV11-1 and TRBJ1-2, with D hard to call. V shed 1 base and J shed 0 bases, with 12 bases lying between them. The germline V gene has CDR1 SGHAT and CDR2 FQDESV (reference sequence). The CDR3 is made up of 16 amino acids. This CDR3 reads CASSLDGIVANYGYTF. Written as DNA, the CDR3 is TGTGCCAGCAGCTTAGATGGGATCGTAGCTAACTATGGCTACACCTTC. Full variable domain (rest looked up from reference TRBV11-1 and TRBJ1-2): EAEVAQSPRYKITEKSQAVAFWCDPISGHATLYWYRQILGQGPELLVQFQDESVVDDSQLPKDRFSAERLKGVDSTLKIQPAELGDSAMYLCASSLDGIVANYGYTFGSGTRLTVV.

This chain links TRBV12-3 or TRBV12-4 with TRBJ2-1; 9 bases map to TRBD2. CDR3 size: 16 residues. Trimming cost V 6 bases and J 2 bases; bases outside gene matches: 8. The CDR3 coding sequence is TGTGCCAGCAGCCCAAGACTAGCGGACACCTACAATGAGCAGTTCTTC. The encoded protein is CASSPRLADTYNEQFF.

Details on this clonotype: Mismatch with germline at one junction end may stem from a read error. The chain links TRBV4-1 to TRBJ2-5, with D possibly matching TRBD2 (6 bases). This CDR3 is built from 15 residues. Germline V gene data show CDR1 as MGHRA and CDR2 as YSYEKL. CDR3 protein: CANSQDLTGVETQYF. The CDR3 region has the DNA TGCGCCAACAGCCAAGATCTAACGGGGGTGGAGACCCAGTACTTC.

The chain joins TRBV6-6 to TRBJ2-3, with D hard to call. V was clipped by 5 bases and J by 8 bases, with 8 bases between them. Germline CDR1 reads MNHNY; CDR2 reads SVGAGI (reference sequence). The CDR3 sequence is 11 residues long. The CDR3 sequence is CASSMGCTQYF. As DNA, the CDR3 is TGTGCCAGCAGTATGGGGTGTACGCAGTATTTT.

The genes are TRBV29-1 and TRBJ2-3, with TRBD1 matching 12 bases. V shed 6 bases and J 6 bases; nucleotides not matched to a gene: 13. Germline CDR1 reads SQVTM; CDR2 reads ANQGSEA. The CDR3 is made up of 16 amino acids. The CDR3 DNA is TGCAGCGTCGAAAGGGCTGGGACAGGGGGCGCGGATACGCAGTATTTT. This gives the protein CSVERAGTGGADTQYF.

The V call is TRBV27, the J call TRBJ2-3, with D possibly being TRBD2 (5 bases). Germline CDR1 reads MNHEY; CDR2 reads SMNVEV (reference sequence). The germline V and J ends were trimmed by 2 bases and 4 bases, with 13 bases remaining between them. The CDR3 contains 15 residues. The CDR3 region has the DNA TGTGCCAGCAGTTTACAACGGGGAATCGCAGATACGCAGTATTTT. Protein sequence: CASSLQRGIADTQYF.

The chain joins TRBV30 to TRBJ1-1, with unresolved D. In germline, CDR1 is GTSNPN, CDR2 SVGIG (reference sequence). The CDR3 totals 13 residues. With 0 bases removed from V and 2 bases from J, the gap between germline ends came to 7 bases. The CDR3 loop is CAWSVDRNTEAFF. The CDR3 nucleotides are TGTGCCTGGAGTGTAGACCGCAACACTGAAGCTTTCTTT.

This clonotype appeared a few times. The chain uses TRBV10-3 and TRBJ1-5; D remains ambiguous. Germline CDR1 is ENHRY and CDR2 is SYGVKD. This CDR3 contains 13 residues. V lost 6 bases and J 2 bases, leaving 8 bases between the germline ends. The CDR3 sequence is CAIRSGGNQPQHF. Written as DNA, the CDR3 is TGTGCCATCAGATCTGGAGGCAATCAGCCCCAGCATTTT.

V usage is TRBV5-1 and J usage is TRBJ2-3; 10 bases match TRBD2. The junction had 3 bases not matched to a gene; V was cut back by 0 bases and J by 5 bases. There are 15 residues in the CDR3. Per germline, CDR1 SGHRS and CDR2 YFSETQ. The CDR3 DNA reads as TGCGCCAGCAGCTTGGAGGGACTAGCGATAGATACGCAGTATTTT. Translated, it gives CASSLEGLAIDTQYF.

V gene TRBV7-2 combines with J gene TRBJ2-4, with 12 positions matching TRBD2. The CDR3 has 15 residues. Germline V gene sequence: CDR1 SGHTA, CDR2 FQGNSA. With 5 bases clipped from V and 6 bases from J, the junction kept 5 bases outside the gene matches. In DNA form, the CDR3 reads TGTGCCAGCAGCGAGACTAGCGGGGGATTAAACATTCAGTACTTC. It codes for CASSETSGGLNIQYF.

The V gene is TRBV12-3 or TRBV12-4, the J gene TRBJ2-2, with a possible D match to TRBD1 (5 bases). CDR3 length: 13 amino acids. V lost 6 bases to trimming and J lost 1 base, with 6 bases between them. The CDR3 DNA reads as TGTGCCAGCAGGGGGCAGAACACCGGGGAGCTGTTTTTT. Residues: CASRGQNTGELFF.

This rearrangement joins TRBV20-1 to TRBJ2-2, with D uncertain. Looked up from germline, CDR1 is DFQATT and CDR2 is SNEGSKA (reference sequence). Trimming stripped 4 bases from V and 1 base from J, with 7 bases between. The CDR3 is made up of 13 amino acids. CDR3 in DNA: TGCAGTGCTACCCGCCAGAACACCGGGGAGCTGTTTTTT. Translation: CSATRQNTGELFF.

A few counts support this clonotype. The CDR3 loop is CASSESDRVETQYF. The CDR3 bases are TGTGCCAGCAGTGAATCCGACAGGGTGGAGACCCAGTACTTC. The V gene is TRBV2, the J gene TRBJ2-5, with 7 bases that match TRBD1. Trimming took 2 bases from V and 5 from J; bases not matched to a gene: 5. CDR3 length: 14 amino acids. From germline, CDR1 is SNHLY and CDR2 FYNNEI.

This clonotype was detected a few times. The genes are TRBV6-2 or TRBV6-3 and TRBJ2-2; 9 bases match TRBD2. J was trimmed by 0 bases and V by 4 bases; bases with no gene match: 6. CDR1 and CDR2 (germline): MNHEY, SVGEGT. The CDR3 is made up of 17 amino acids. The CDR3 region is CASSSVAGAANTGELFF. In DNA form, the CDR3 reads TGTGCCAGCAGTTCGGTAGCGGGGGCCGCGAACACCGGGGAGCTGTTTTTT.

The chain combines TRBV11-2 with TRBJ2-3; 9 bases are shared with TRBD1. Trimming removed 5 bases from V and 5 bases from J; junction bases left unmatched: 8. This CDR3 has 15 residues. Germline-derived CDR1 and CDR2 are SGHAT and FQNNGV. This CDR3 is CASSPGRTGEDTQYF. CDR3 nucleotide sequence: TGTGCCAGCAGCCCCGGAAGGACAGGGGAAGATACGCAGTATTTT.

This sequence joins TRBV12-3 or TRBV12-4 and TRBJ2-1; D is undetermined. This CDR3 comprises 13 residues. V gave up 1 base and J gave up 9 bases, with 10 bases separating them. For the CDR3, the DNA is TGTGCCAGCAGTTTAGGAGGCTACGGTGAGCAGTTCTTC. Translation: CASSLGGYGEQFF.

V and J are TRBV7-2 and TRBJ2-7, with 8 bases matching TRBD1. CDR3 size: 14 residues. The germline V gene has CDR1 SGHTA and CDR2 FQGNSA. V was pared by 2 bases and J by 5 bases, with 5 bases of the junction left unmatched. The DNA of the CDR3 is TGTGCCAGCAGCTTATTCCCAGGGGGCAACGAGCAGTACTTC. Translated: CASSLFPGGNEQYF.

This chain links TRBV20-1 with TRBJ2-7; D is possibly TRBD1 (5 bases). Germline CDR1 is DFQATT and CDR2 is SNEGSKA (reference sequence). Trimming pared 0 bases from V and 2 bases from J, leaving 17 bases between. The length of the CDR3 is 16 residues. The CDR3 here is CSARDTDLDTTYEQYF. Here the CDR3 DNA reads TGCAGTGCTAGAGATACTGATCTGGACACCACCTACGAGCAGTACTTC.

This clonotype has a handful of counts. The chain links TRBV6-5 to TRBJ2-5; 7 bases are a match to TRBD1. The V gene end was trimmed by 0 bases and the J gene end by 1 base; junction bases not matched to a gene: 5. The germline V gene encodes CDR1 MNHEY and CDR2 SVGAGI. The CDR3 is made up of 16 amino acids. CDR3 nucleotides: TGTGCCAGCAGTTACTCCCGGACAGGCCCCCAAGAGACCCAGTACTTC. Translated: CASSYSRTGPQETQYF.

The chain links TRBV20-1 to TRBJ1-1; D perhaps matches TRBD1 (5 bases). The CDR3 runs to 17 residues. Per the germline V gene, CDR1 is DFQATT and CDR2 is SNEGSKA (reference sequence). V was clipped by 0 bases and J by 0 bases, with 17 bases between them. The CDR3 is CSARDGSRGEMNTEAFF. The CDR3, as DNA: TGCAGTGCTAGAGATGGGAGTCGGGGGGAAATGAACACTGAAGCTTTCTTT.

V usage is TRBV15 and J usage is TRBJ2-5, with 9 bases aligning to TRBD2. CDR1 LNHNV and CDR2 YYDKDF come from the germline V gene (reference sequence). The CDR3 sequence is 14 residues long. V shed 8 bases and J 3 bases; nucleotides not matched to a gene: 7. The CDR3 reads CATAAAGGEETQYF. In nucleotides, the CDR3 is TGTGCCACCGCCGCAGCGGGGGGCGAAGAGACCCAGTACTTC.

This rearrangement joins TRBV11-2 to TRBJ2-7; 7 positions match TRBD2. This CDR3 comprises 13 residues. J was trimmed by 5 bases and V by 5 bases; bases with no gene match: 6. Germline CDR1 reads SGHAT; CDR2 reads FQNNGV. CDR3 residues: CASSGLGRDEQYF. The CDR3 DNA follows: TGTGCCAGCAGCGGACTAGGCCGGGACGAGCAGTACTTC.

The V gene is TRBV6-5, the J gene TRBJ1-2; 8 nucleotides agree with TRBD1. The CDR3 runs to 17 residues. V shed 2 bases, J shed 3 bases, and the junction held 11 bases outside the gene matches. Germline assignment: CDR1 MNHEY and CDR2 SVGAGI. This chain's CDR3 is CASSYGGGRGPDYGYTF. The DNA for the CDR3 is TGTGCCAGCAGTTACGGTGGCGGCAGGGGGCCTGACTATGGCTACACCTTC.

This clonotype occurred a few times. V is TRBV29-1 and J is TRBJ1-1, with a tentative D call TRBD1 (5 bases). The CDR3 is 13 residues long. Germline assignment: CDR1 SQVTM and CDR2 ANQGSEA. V dropped 7 bases and J dropped 4 bases, with 16 bases sitting between them. The CDR3 bases are TGCAGCGCCGCGCGGGGGGTAGCCACTGAAGCTTTCTTT. Translated, it gives CSAARGVATEAFF.

This clonotype has just a few counts. The rearrangement joins TRBV7-2 to TRBJ2-7, with D tentatively TRBD2 (7 bases). CDR1 and CDR2 (germline): SGHTA, FQGNSA. This CDR3 comprises 15 residues. V gave up 1 base and J gave up 3 bases, with 13 bases separating them. CDR3 DNA: TGTGCCAGCAGCTTAGGTGCAGGGGACTACTACGAGCAGTACTTC. Encoded protein: CASSLGAGDYYEQYF.

This chain connects TRBV20-1 to TRBJ2-5; tentative D call: TRBD1 (5 bases). Trimming removed 1 base at V and 5 bases at J, with 14 bases between. Germline V lookup: CDR1 DFQATT, CDR2 SNEGSKA (reference sequence). This CDR3 comprises 14 residues. The CDR3 reads CSARVVGLRETQYF. CDR3 DNA sequence: TGCAGTGCTAGAGTGGTGGGGCTTCGGGAGACCCAGTACTTC.